Listed here are 9 T cell receptor beta chains from one sample, sequenced in a study of spatial heterogeneity in lung cancer. Indicated time point: blood at routine non-recurrence follow-up after resection. TCRdb called the 5' RACE reads again in MiXCR, with one record for every CDR3 protein. The sample lists about 110,000 distinct CDR3 sequences, 10% to 12% seen once, with 20% to 25% in the top ten. The source was PBMCs, collected at follow-up. These receptors were obtained from a female donor with early-stage non-small cell lung cancer.

This clonotype has at least ten counts. This sequence joins TRBV6-5 and TRBJ2-7; TRBD2 matches at 11 bases. This CDR3 has 16 residues. Germline loops: CDR1 MNHEY, CDR2 SVGAGI. V trimming: 0 bases; J trimming: 2 bases; junction bases outside the gene matches: 3. Here the CDR3 DNA reads TGTGCCAGCAGTTACTCCACTAGCGGGGGCACCTACGAGCAGTACTTC. This sequence encodes CASSYSTSGGTYEQYF.

This clonotype showed up many times. The chain carries TRBV6-6 and TRBJ1-2; D ambiguous. The germline CDR1 and CDR2 sequences are MNHNY and SVGAGI (reference sequence). Trimming pared 0 bases from V and 4 bases from J, leaving 12 bases between. The CDR3 has 15 amino acids. The DNA for the CDR3 is TGTGCCAGCAGTTACTCGACGGTGGAGGTCTATGGCTACACCTTC. It is translated as CASSYSTVEVYGYTF.

V gene TRBV20-1 combines with J gene TRBJ1-2; D uncertain. CDR1 and CDR2 from the germline V gene are DFQATT and SNEGSKA (reference sequence). The V gene lost 1 base and the J gene lost 8 bases, with 23 bases spanning the gap. This CDR3 spans 16 amino acids. In nucleotides, the CDR3 is TGCAGTGCTAGAGCCCCGTTGTCGGCCCTCGTCGACGGCTACACCTTC. This encodes CSARAPLSALVDGYTF.

This clonotype was counted only a few times. The V and J genes are TRBV29-1 and TRBJ1-1; D gene uncertain. This CDR3 is 14 amino acids long. The V end lost 7 bases, the J end lost 7 bases, and 22 bases lay between the germline ends. CDR1 and CDR2 (germline): SQVTM, ANQGSEA. CDR3 DNA: TGCAGCGAGAGAAGATTCTTCAGGCCCTTTGAAGCTTTCTTT. Translated: CSERRFFRPFEAFF. The full variable domain, rest sourced from reference TRBV29-1 and TRBJ1-1, is SAVISQKPSRDICQRGTSLTIQCQVDSQVTMMFWYRQQPGQSLTLIATANQGSEATYESGFVIDKFPISRPNLTFSTLTVSNMSPEDSSIYLCSERRFFRPFEAFFGQGTRLTVV.

In its sample, this clonotype was seen a few times. The chain couples TRBV12-3 or TRBV12-4 to TRBJ2-2; TRBD1 agrees at 9 bases. The CDR3 runs to 17 residues. With V trimmed by 6 bases and J by 5 bases, 13 bases remained unmatched. The CDR3 DNA reads as TGTGCCAGCAGAATACAGCCGGGACAGGGAGGAACCGGGGAGCTGTTTTTT. Its translation: CASRIQPGQGGTGELFF.

This chain uses TRBV7-2 with TRBJ2-2; 7 bases match TRBD2. Per germline, CDR1 SGHTA and CDR2 FQGNSA. This CDR3 is built from 17 residues. The junction had 13 bases not matched to a gene; V was cut back by 1 base and J by 8 bases. CDR3 DNA sequence: TGTGCCAGCAGCTTAGATCCAGGACTAGTTTATCTTGGGGAGCTGTTTTTT. It yields the protein CASSLDPGLVYLGELFF. Looking up the rest from reference TRBV7-2 and TRBJ2-2 gives the full variable domain: GAGVSQSPSNKVTEKGKDVELRCDPISGHTALYWYRQSLGQGLEFLIYFQGNSAPDKSGLPSDRFSAERTGGSVSTLTIQRTQQEDSAVYLCASSLDPGLVYLGELFFGEGSRLTVL.

The chain employs TRBV29-1 and TRBJ2-7, with D tentatively TRBD1 (5 bases). The CDR3 runs 13 residues. CDR1 is SQVTM and CDR2 is ANQGSEA in the germline V gene. V lost 6 bases and J lost 3, with 15 bases in between. CDR3 residues: CSVARESDYEQYF. CDR3 in DNA: TGCAGCGTCGCCAGGGAATCAGACTACGAGCAGTACTTC.

CDR3 nucleotide sequence: TGTGCCAGCAGCCGCCTAGGACAGGACACTGAAGCTTTCTTT. This sequence encodes CASSRLGQDTEAFF. The chain carries TRBV7-9 and TRBJ1-1; 7 bases line up with TRBD1. The CDR3 loop spans 14 amino acids. Germline CDR1 is SEHNR and CDR2 is FQNEAQ (reference sequence). V was pared by 5 bases and J by 3 bases, with 6 bases of the junction left unmatched.

This clonotype was found many times. V usage is TRBV5-1 and J usage is TRBJ2-1, with 11 bases that match TRBD2. Germline lookup yields CDR1 SGHRS and CDR2 YFSETQ. V lost 1 base and J lost 8; bases outside the gene matches: 2. There are 14 residues in the CDR3. The CDR3 here is CASSLTSGSHEQFF. In nucleotides, the CDR3 is TGCGCCAGCAGCTTGACTAGCGGGAGCCATGAGCAGTTCTTC.